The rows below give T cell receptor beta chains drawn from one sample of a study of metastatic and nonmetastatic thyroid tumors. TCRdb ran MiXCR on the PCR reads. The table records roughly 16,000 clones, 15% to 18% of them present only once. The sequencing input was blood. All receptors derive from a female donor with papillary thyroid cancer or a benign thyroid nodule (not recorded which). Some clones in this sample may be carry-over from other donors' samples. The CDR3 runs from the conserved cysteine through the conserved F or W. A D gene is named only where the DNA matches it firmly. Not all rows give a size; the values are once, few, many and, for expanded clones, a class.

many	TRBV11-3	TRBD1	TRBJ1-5	CASSLRGRGGDQPQHF	TGTGCCAGCAGCTTAAGAGGTCGAGGGGGCGATCAGCCCCAGCATTTT
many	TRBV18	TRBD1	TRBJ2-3	CASSPSGTVTDTQYF	TGTGCCAGCTCACCCTCCGGGACAGTGACAGATACGCAGTATTTT
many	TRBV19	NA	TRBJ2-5	CASVDRGNGPQYF	TGTGCCAGTGTGGATAGGGGTAACGGTCCCCAGTACTTC
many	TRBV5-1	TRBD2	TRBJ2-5	CASSFSGRGQETQYF	TGCGCCAGCAGCTTTAGCGGGAGAGGCCAAGAGACCCAGTACTTC
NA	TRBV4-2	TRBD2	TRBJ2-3	CASSQGASGETDTQYF	TGTGCCAGCAGCCAAGGGGCTAGCGGGGAAACAGATACGCAGTATTTT
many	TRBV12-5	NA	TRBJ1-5	CASGLGLEQPQHF	TGTGCTAGTGGTTTGGGCCTAGAGCAGCCCCAGCATTTT
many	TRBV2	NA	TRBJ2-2	CASSEGVPTGELFF	TGTGCCAGCAGTGAAGGCGTACCCACCGGGGAGCTGTTTTTT
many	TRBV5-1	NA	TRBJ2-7	CASSFGDKDEQYF	TGCGCCAGCAGCTTCGGGGACAAGGACGAGCAGTACTTC
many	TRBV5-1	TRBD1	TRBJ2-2	CASSFNPTGGSNTGELFF	TGCGCCAGCAGCTTTAATCCCACAGGGGGCTCGAACACCGGGGAGCTGTTTTTT
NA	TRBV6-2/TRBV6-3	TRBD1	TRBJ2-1	CASIFPTDRAGHEQFF	TGTGCCAGCATTTTCCCGACGGACAGGGCAGGCCATGAGCAGTTCTTC
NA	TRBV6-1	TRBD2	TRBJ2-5	CASSELSGGPETQYF	TGTGCCAGCAGTGAACTATCGGGAGGGCCAGAGACCCAGTACTTC
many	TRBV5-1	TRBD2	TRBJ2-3	CASSLGGRATDTQYF	TGCGCCAGCAGCTTGGGTGGGAGGGCCACAGATACGCAGTATTTT
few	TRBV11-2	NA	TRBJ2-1	CASSLGGVRNEQFF	TGTGCCAGCAGCTTAGGTGGCGTACGAAATGAGCAGTTCTTC
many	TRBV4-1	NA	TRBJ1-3	CASSQGTLSSGNTIYF	TGCGCCAGCAGCCAAGGGACCTTGAGCTCTGGAAACACCATATATTTT
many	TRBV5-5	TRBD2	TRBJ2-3	CASSSGGTLQDTQYF	TGTGCCAGCAGCTCGGGAGGGACTCTCCAGGATACGCAGTATTTT
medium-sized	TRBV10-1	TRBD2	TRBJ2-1	CASSERGPGLAYNEQFF	TGCGCCAGCAGTGAGAGAGGCCCGGGACTAGCTTACAATGAGCAGTTCTTC
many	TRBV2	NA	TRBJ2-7	CASSGRNPPYEQYF	TGTGCCAGCAGTGGCAGGAACCCACCCTACGAGCAGTACTTC
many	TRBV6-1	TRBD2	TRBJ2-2	CASLRIDRTSYGGELFF	TGTGCCAGCTTGCGGATCGATCGGACTAGCTACGGCGGGGAGCTGTTTTTT
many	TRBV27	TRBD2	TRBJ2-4	CASRPGLAGPGRNIQYF	TGTGCCAGCCGCCCGGGACTAGCGGGCCCCGGGAGGAACATTCAGTACTTC
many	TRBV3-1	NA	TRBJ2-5	CASSQSYGETQYF	TGTGCCAGCAGCCAGTCCTATGGGGAGACCCAGTACTTC
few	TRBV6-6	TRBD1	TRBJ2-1	CASSFPTDRAGHEQFF	TGTGCCAGCAGTTTCCCGACGGACAGGGCAGGCCATGAGCAGTTCTTC
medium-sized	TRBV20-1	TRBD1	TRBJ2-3	CSARRQGVDTQYF	TGCAGTGCTAGGAGACAGGGGGTAGATACGCAGTATTTT
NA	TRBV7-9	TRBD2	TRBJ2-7	CASSPGISGSEQYF	TGTGCCAGCAGCCCCGGTATTAGCGGGAGTGAGCAGTACTTC
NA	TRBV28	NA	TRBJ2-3	CASSYSGQGGTQYF	TGTGCTAGCAGTTATAGCGGACAAGGAGGTACGCAGTATTTT
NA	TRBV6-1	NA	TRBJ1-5	CASSRGGGQPQHF	TGTGCCAGCAGTAGGGGGGGAGGGCAGCCCCAGCATTTT
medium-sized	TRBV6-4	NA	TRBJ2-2	CASSPVSGDTGELFF	TGTGCCAGCAGTCCAGTTAGCGGAGACACCGGGGAGCTGTTTTTT
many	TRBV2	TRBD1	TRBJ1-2	CASSEWKSGTGEDGYTF	TGTGCCAGCAGTGAATGGAAATCCGGGACAGGGGAAGATGGCTACACCTTC
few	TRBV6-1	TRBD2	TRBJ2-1	CASSGLAGSNEQFF	TGTGCCAGCAGTGGTCTAGCGGGAAGCAATGAGCAGTTCTTC
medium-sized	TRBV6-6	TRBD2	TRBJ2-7	CASSYSSGREEQYF	TGTGCCAGCAGTTACTCGTCCGGGAGGGAGGAGCAGTACTTC
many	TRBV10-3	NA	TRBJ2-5	CAISRGQETQYF	TGTGCCATCTCCAGGGGTCAAGAGACCCAGTACTTC
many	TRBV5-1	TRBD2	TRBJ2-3	CASRRTSSTDTQYF	TGCGCCAGCAGGAGGACTAGCAGCACAGATACGCAGTATTTT
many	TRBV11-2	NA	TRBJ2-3	CASSLDGGYTDTQYF	TGTGCCAGCAGCTTAGACGGCGGTTATACAGATACGCAGTATTTT